These T cell receptor beta chains were read from a single sample in a study of follicular helper T cells after annual influenza vaccination. The protocol was immunoSEQ multiplex PCR, while the TCRdb copy is restricted to in-frame clones and leaves out a portion. This table has under 8,500 clones, 82% appearing once. The input for sequencing was CXCR5- memory CD4+ T cells sorted from blood, taken on the day of influenza vaccination. All receptors derive from an adult who received the influenza vaccine. CDR3s include the opening cysteine and the closing phenylalanine or tryptophan. D genes are given only for firm matches. Not every row has a clone size; where given, it reads once, few, many or a size class.

clone size: -
CDR3 length: 14
J gene: TRBJ2-1
D gene: -
V gene: TRBV6-5
CDR3 protein: CASSYAGGYNEQFF
CDR3 DNA: TGTGCCAGCAGTTACGCCGGGGGCTACAATGAGCAGTTCTTC

clone size: -
CDR3 length: 12
J gene: TRBJ1-2
D gene: -
V gene: TRBV7-2
CDR3 protein: CASSLPGYGYTF
CDR3 DNA: TGTGCCAGCAGCCTCCCAGGGTATGGCTACACCTTC

clone size: -
CDR3 length: 15
J gene: TRBJ1-1
D gene: -
V gene: TRBV5-4
CDR3 protein: CASSLKVGMNTEAFF
CDR3 DNA: TGTGCCAGCAGCTTGAAAGTAGGGATGAACACTGAAGCTTTCTTT

clone size: once
CDR3 length: 16
J gene: TRBJ1-6
D gene: -
V gene: TRBV7-9
CDR3 protein: CASSLPPQMGASPLHF
CDR3 DNA: TGTGCCAGCAGCTTACCCCCACAAATGGGGGCCTCACCCCTCCACTTT

clone size: -
CDR3 length: 15
J gene: TRBJ1-2
D gene: -
V gene: TRBV5-4
CDR3 protein: CASSSFLGTLYGYTF
CDR3 DNA: TGTGCCAGCAGCTCTTTTTTGGGAACGCTCTATGGCTACACCTTC

clone size: -
CDR3 length: 11
J gene: TRBJ2-5
D gene: -
V gene: TRBV2
CDR3 protein: CASPLGETQYF
CDR3 DNA: TGTGCCAGCCCGCTGGGGGAGACCCAGTACTTC

clone size: -
CDR3 length: 15
J gene: TRBJ1-2
D gene: -
V gene: TRBV29-1
CDR3 protein: CSVASFQMVTYGYTF
CDR3 DNA: TGCAGCGTTGCTTCTTTTCAGATGGTGACCTATGGCTACACCTTC

clone size: -
CDR3 length: 13
J gene: TRBJ1-2
D gene: -
V gene: TRBV5-6
CDR3 protein: CASSLALGYGYTF
CDR3 DNA: TGTGCCAGCAGCTTGGCTCTTGGCTATGGCTACACCTTC

clone size: -
CDR3 length: 15
J gene: TRBJ2-7
D gene: -
V gene: TRBV4-3
CDR3 protein: CASSQESRTLYEQYF
CDR3 DNA: TGCGCCAGCAGCCAAGAGTCGCGGACGCTCTACGAGCAGTACTTC

clone size: -
CDR3 length: 12
J gene: TRBJ1-4
D gene: -
V gene: TRBV25-1
CDR3 protein: CASSGGNEKLFF
CDR3 DNA: TGTGCCAGCAGTGGAGGGAATGAAAAACTGTTTTTT

clone size: -
CDR3 length: 15
J gene: TRBJ2-1
D gene: TRBD1
V gene: TRBV5-8
CDR3 protein: CAGHSGTGYGNEQFF
CDR3 DNA: TGTGCCGGTCATTCCGGGACAGGGTACGGCAATGAGCAGTTCTTC

clone size: -
CDR3 length: 19
J gene: TRBJ1-3
D gene: TRBD1
V gene: TRBV19
CDR3 protein: CASSFRDRPLSQAGNTIYF
CDR3 DNA: TGTGCCAGTAGCTTCCGGGACAGGCCTTTATCCCAGGCGGGAAACACCATATATTTT

clone size: -
CDR3 length: 14
J gene: TRBJ2-4
D gene: -
V gene: TRBV19
CDR3 protein: CASSGLQGKNIQYF
CDR3 DNA: TGTGCCAGTAGCGGGTTGCAGGGAAAAAACATTCAGTACTTC

clone size: -
CDR3 length: 13
J gene: TRBJ2-5
D gene: -
V gene: TRBV29-1
CDR3 protein: CSVEGGAQETQYF
CDR3 DNA: TGCAGCGTTGAAGGAGGAGCCCAAGAGACCCAGTACTTC

clone size: -
CDR3 length: 12
J gene: TRBJ1-1
D gene: -
V gene: TRBV6-5
CDR3 protein: CASSYSGESAFF
CDR3 DNA: TGTGCCAGCAGTTACTCAGGGGAGTCAGCTTTCTTT

clone size: -
CDR3 length: 14
J gene: TRBJ1-2
D gene: TRBD1
V gene: TRBV28
CDR3 protein: CASSLPTGGEGYTF
CDR3 DNA: TGTGCCAGCAGTTTACCAACAGGGGGAGAGGGCTACACCTTC

clone size: -
CDR3 length: 14
J gene: TRBJ1-1
D gene: -
V gene: TRBV5-1
CDR3 protein: CASFVGGGYTEAFF
CDR3 DNA: TGCGCCAGCTTTGTAGGTGGGGGCTACACTGAAGCTTTCTTT

clone size: -
CDR3 length: 16
J gene: TRBJ1-2
D gene: TRBD1
V gene: TRBV18
CDR3 protein: CASSPPHRGPNYGYTF
CDR3 DNA: TGTGCCAGCTCACCACCCCACAGGGGGCCTAACTATGGCTACACCTTC

clone size: once
CDR3 length: 11
J gene: TRBJ2-5
D gene: -
V gene: TRBV6-5
CDR3 protein: CASSYGETQYF
CDR3 DNA: TGTGCCAGCAGTTACGGGGAGACCCAGTACTTC

clone size: -
CDR3 length: 12
J gene: TRBJ1-2
D gene: -
V gene: TRBV4-3
CDR3 protein: CASSQSGYGYTF
CDR3 DNA: TGCGCCAGCAGCCAATCAGGGTATGGCTACACCTTC

clone size: -
CDR3 length: 15
J gene: TRBJ2-5
D gene: TRBD1
V gene: TRBV6-5
CDR3 protein: CASRPGQGYQETQYF
CDR3 DNA: TGTGCCAGCAGGCCCGGACAGGGATATCAAGAGACCCAGTACTTC

clone size: -
CDR3 length: 16
J gene: TRBJ1-3
D gene: TRBD1
V gene: TRBV18
CDR3 protein: CASSPDRAYSGNTIYF
CDR3 DNA: TGTGCCAGCTCACCGGACAGGGCCTACTCTGGAAACACCATATATTTT

clone size: -
CDR3 length: 14
J gene: TRBJ1-5
D gene: -
V gene: TRBV9
CDR3 protein: CASSVEGKNQPQHF
CDR3 DNA: TGTGCCAGCAGCGTAGAAGGAAAGAATCAGCCCCAGCATTTT

clone size: -
CDR3 length: 15
J gene: TRBJ2-7
D gene: -
V gene: TRBV6-7
CDR3 protein: CASSQTSGLGYEQYF
CDR3 DNA: TGTGCCAGCAGTCAAACTTCAGGGTTAGGCTACGAGCAGTACTTC

clone size: -
CDR3 length: 14
J gene: TRBJ2-3
D gene: -
V gene: TRBV7-5
CDR3 protein: CARSLPAVTDTQYF
CDR3 DNA: TGTGCCAGAAGCTTACCCGCGGTCACAGATACGCAGTATTTT

clone size: -
CDR3 length: 14
J gene: TRBJ2-3
D gene: -
V gene: TRBV4-2
CDR3 protein: CASSQEGGRDTQYF
CDR3 DNA: TGTGCCAGCAGCCAAGAAGGGGGAAGGGATACGCAGTATTTT

clone size: once
CDR3 length: 14
J gene: TRBJ2-5
D gene: -
V gene: TRBV6-1
CDR3 protein: CATGDGFWQETQYF
CDR3 DNA: TGTGCCACCGGGGACGGGTTTTGGCAGGAGACCCAGTACTTC

clone size: -
CDR3 length: 14
J gene: TRBJ1-1
D gene: -
V gene: TRBV5-1
CDR3 protein: CASSLFPRDTEAFF
CDR3 DNA: TGCGCCAGCAGCTTATTCCCAAGGGACACTGAAGCTTTCTTT

clone size: few
CDR3 length: 12
J gene: TRBJ2-7
D gene: -
V gene: TRBV5-6
CDR3 protein: CASSTREGEQYF
CDR3 DNA: TGTGCCAGCAGCACACGCGAGGGTGAGCAGTACTTC

clone size: few
CDR3 length: 14
J gene: TRBJ2-7
D gene: -
V gene: TRBV6-1
CDR3 protein: CASTRLESSYEQYF
CDR3 DNA: TGTGCCAGCACTCGACTGGAGAGCTCCTACGAGCAGTACTTC

clone size: -
CDR3 length: 17
J gene: TRBJ2-1
D gene: -
V gene: TRBV21-1
CDR3 protein: CASSSLLATHSDNEQFF
CDR3 DNA: TGTGCCAGCAGCAGCTTACTAGCTACCCATTCCGACAATGAGCAGTTCTTC

clone size: -
CDR3 length: 14
J gene: TRBJ2-4
D gene: TRBD2
V gene: TRBV19
CDR3 protein: CASSKLAGSNIQYF
CDR3 DNA: TGTGCCAGTTCCAAACTAGCGGGGTCGAACATTCAGTACTTC